The clone carrying this TCR beta chain was counted at least ten times. This entry comes from a study of blood T cell repertoires in COVID-19. In the study overall: Acute-phase and convalescent COVID-19 samples originated in the United States, Italy and Spain. From T cells, B-cell-depleted T cells, or PBMCs came the material, which was cDNA or gDNA.

As processed by the authors: Counts of nucleated cells, estimated from reference gene primer amplification, were obtained. Only in-frame clones appear in the TCRdb table, and some are missing; sequencing was by immunoSEQ multiplex PCR. V and J calls and clone size are those listed in that table; D and trimming were worked out from the DNA. The sample yields under 85,000 clones, around 83% seen once. The CDR3 loop spans 16 amino acids. Per the germline V gene, CDR1 is SGHTA and CDR2 is FQGNSA. V lost 5 bases to trimming and J lost 8 bases; unmatched junction nucleotides: 12. The specimen sequenced was peripheral blood. This chain connects TRBV7-2 to TRBJ1-4; 9 bases are shared with TRBD1. The TCR sequence derives from a man aged 80 or over with active or convalescent COVID-19. The CDR3, as DNA: TGTGCCAGCAGCCTCCAAGGGGGACAGGGTGGCGAAAAACTGTTTTTT. Translating it yields CASSLQGGQGGEKLFF.